The T cell receptor beta chain under discussion was sequenced for a study of beta chain features in type 1 diabetes. Study-wide results and limits: Patients with type 1 diabetes showed fewer VDJ junction insertions and more deletions. Patients with Type 1 diabetes showed moderately but significantly shorter TCRB CDR3s in all four CD4+ subsets.

All of the isolated RNA was reverse transcribed, so expressed TCRB transcripts were sequenced. Method: immunoSEQ multiplex PCR; TCRdb's copy keeps in-frame clones and lacks some. Of roughly 310,000 clones listed, approximately 10% were seen once; the top ten hold around 0.015%. This CDR3 spans 15 amino acids. V lost 5 bases, J lost 0 bases, and 13 bases lay in between. Germline lookup yields CDR1 SGHTA and CDR2 FQGNSA. Details on this clone: Its target is not known.

V is TRBV7-2 and J is TRBJ2-5, with D possibly TRBD2 on 5 matching bases. The source material was naive CD4+ T cells from blood. This receptor was obtained from a woman aged 25 to 39 in good health. The CDR3 bases are TGTGCCAGCAGCCGAACGGGGTACTACCAAGAGACCCAGTACTTC. Protein sequence: CASSRTGYYQETQYF.